The sequence of this T cell receptor beta chain was determined in a study of shared clonotypes between healthy human individuals. The study separated CD4+ cells into CD45RA+ naive and CD45RA-negative memory subsets. With regard to this clone: Its matching antigen is unknown. The same CDR3 is also encoded by other DNA sequences in this sample.

Sorted-subset replicate PCRs used around 0.2 ug DNA, 30,000 or so T cell genomes. Repertoires were generated with immunoSEQ multiplex PCR, while TCRdb's copy carries only in-frame clones and drops some. The data hold approximately 530,000 clones, with roughly 95% observed a single time. Overall study results and limits: Compared with memory subsets, naive subsets generally had larger estimated richness. Sequencing of the sorted subsets was shown by rarefaction to be incomplete despite large depth.

Source material: naive CD4+ T cells sorted from blood. This sample's subset: CD45RA+ positively selected. This sequence originates from a woman aged 30 to 39 in good health.

CDR3 in amino acids: CASSPPGGSYEQYF. The CDR3 DNA reads as TGTGCCAGCTCACCACCTGGGGGATCCTACGAGCAGTACTTC. The V and J genes are TRBV18 and TRBJ2-7; perhaps D is TRBD1 or TRBD2 (5 bases each). The CDR3 is 14 amino acids. Germline CDR1 and CDR2: KGHSH and LQKENI. The V and J ends lost 0 bases and 1 base respectively, with 7 bases between them.